This T cell receptor beta chain appears in the sequencing data of a study of blood T cell repertoires in COVID-19. CDR3 length: 15 amino acids. The V segment lost 8 bases and the J segment 5 bases; nucleotides outside the gene matches: 10. Germline CDR1 reads SGHTA; CDR2 reads FQGNSA. Repertoires were generated with immunoSEQ multiplex PCR, while TCRdb's copy carries only in-frame clones and drops some. This sample yields about 150,000 clones, of which roughly 87% are seen a single time; approximately 3.7% belongs to the top ten. This clonotype was obtained from a woman aged 40 to 50 who had been exposed to COVID-19. The chain employs TRBV7-2 and TRBJ2-1, with 9 positions matching TRBD2. Sequenced input: PBMCs or T cells enriched from blood (not recorded which). The CDR3 sequence is CASLMGTSLNNEQFF. The CDR3 DNA is TGTGCCAGCTTGATGGGGACTAGCCTCAACAATGAGCAGTTCTTC. The whole variable domain, filled in from reference TRBV7-2 and TRBJ2-1, reads GAGVSQSPSNKVTEKGKDVELRCDPISGHTALYWYRQSLGQGLEFLIYFQGNSAPDKSGLPSDRFSAERTGGSVSTLTIQRTQQEDSAVYLCASLMGTSLNNEQFFGPGTRLTVL.